This TCR beta chain emerged from a study of human T cells and chemical hapten exposure. Indicated time point: patch test 3, about 24 weeks after DPC sensitization. Treatment described: therapeutic diphenylcyclopropenone sensitization with weekly scalp DPC. TCRdb analysed the RACE reads with MiXCR anew, one entry per CDR3 protein. The data contain about 160,000 distinct CDR3 sequences, about a quarter of them singletons. The TCR sequence derives from a woman in her late teens or twenties with alopecia areata. Some clones in this sample may be carry-over from other donors' samples. The input for sequencing was whole blood, taken in connection with sensitization to the hapten diphenylcyclopropenone (DPC).

The CDR3 DNA follows: TGTGCCAGCAGCTCGCTCACGGGACTAGCGGTTAATGAGCAGTTCTTC. Residues: CASSSLTGLAVNEQFF. The chain employs TRBV5-6 and TRBJ2-1, with TRBD2 matching 11 bases. The CDR3 sequence is 16 residues long. CDR1 and CDR2 from the germline V gene are SGHDT and YYEEEE. The ends lost 3 bases at V and 7 bases at J; junction bases unmatched: 9. Complete variable domain (other parts from reference TRBV5-6 and TRBJ2-1): DAGVTQSPTHLIKTRGQQVTLRCSPKSGHDTVSWYQQALGQGPQFIFQYYEEEERQRGNFPDRFSGHQFPNYSSELNVNALLLGDSALYLCASSSLTGLAVNEQFFGPGTRLTVL.